One and the same sample provided the 17 T cell receptor beta chains below, sequenced in a study of lymphopenia after photon versus proton radiotherapy. Generated by immunoSEQ multiplex PCR, the TCRdb table keeps only in-frame clones and is missing some. Here the sample spans tens of thousands of clones, around 90% being singletons. The sample consisted of peripheral blood, taken from a patient treated with photon-based radiotherapy. The receptors were gathered from a woman aged 45-60 years with cholangiocarcinoma.

The genes are TRBV11-2 and TRBJ1-1, with no clear D. The V gene lost 3 bases and the J gene lost 1 base, with 6 bases spanning the gap. Germline V CDR1 and CDR2: SGHAT, FQNNGV. CDR3 length: 13 amino acids. The CDR3 here is CASSFRQNTEAFF. The CDR3 DNA is TGTGCCAGCAGCTTTCGCCAGAACACTGAAGCTTTCTTT. The full variable domain, its missing parts supplied by reference TRBV11-2 and TRBJ1-1, is EAGVAQSPRYKIIEKRQSVAFWCNPISGHATLYWYQQILGQGPKLLIQFQNNGVVDDSQLPKDRFSAERLKGVDSTLKIQPAKLEDSAVYLCASSFRQNTEAFFGQGTRLTVV.

The V and J genes are TRBV7-2 and TRBJ2-7; D remains ambiguous. CDR1 and CDR2 (germline): SGHTA, FQGNSA. With 5 bases removed from V and 3 bases from J, the gap between germline ends came to 8 bases. The CDR3 has 12 amino acids. This chain's CDR3 is CASSADLYEQYF. CDR3 in DNA: TGTGCCAGCAGCGCGGACCTCTACGAGCAGTACTTC.

The genes are TRBV4-3 and TRBJ2-2; D possibly corresponds to TRBD1 (6 bases). CDR3 length: 15 residues. Germline V gene lookup returns CDR1 LGHNA and CDR2 YSLEER. The V end was cut by 0 bases, the J end by 8 bases, with 13 bases between. CDR3 residues: CASSQDRQATGELFF. In DNA form, the CDR3 reads TGCGCCAGCAGCCAAGATAGACAGGCCACGGGGGAGCTGTTTTTT.

V usage is TRBV2 and J usage is TRBJ2-2; D gene uncertain. The CDR3 length is 13 residues. Germline V gives CDR1 SNHLY, CDR2 FYNNEI. Trimming pared 7 bases from V and 6 bases from J, leaving 12 bases between. The DNA for the CDR3 is TGTGCCAGCACCAGTGTAGTGGCCGGGGAGCTGTTTTTT. This gives the protein CASTSVVAGELFF. Full variable domain (remainder filled in from reference TRBV2 and TRBJ2-2): EPEVTQTPSHQVTQMGQEVILRCVPISNHLYFYWYRQILGQKVEFLVSFYNNEISEKSEIFDDQFSVERPDGSNFTLKIRSTKLEDSAMYFCASTSVVAGELFFGEGSRLTVL.

The chain combines TRBV2 with TRBJ1-2, with a tentative D call TRBD1 (5 bases). This CDR3 is 15 amino acids long. Germline lookup yields CDR1 SNHLY and CDR2 FYNNEI. Trimming cost V 4 bases and J 5 bases, with 17 bases left between them. CDR3: CASSGLGEGIYGYTF. CDR3 in DNA: TGTGCCAGCAGTGGATTAGGTGAGGGGATTTATGGCTACACCTTC.

The rearrangement uses TRBV5-1 and TRBJ2-2; D perhaps matches TRBD2 (5 bases). This CDR3 contains 15 residues. Per the germline V gene, CDR1 is SGHRS and CDR2 is YFSETQ. The V gene lost 2 bases and the J gene lost 1 base, with 9 bases spanning the gap. Written as DNA, the CDR3 is TGCGCCAGCAGCTTACCCCGGGAGAACACCGGGGAGCTGTTTTTT. It is translated as CASSLPRENTGELFF.

The rearrangement uses TRBV16 and TRBJ2-5, with TRBD2 matching 8 bases. V lost 6 bases, J lost 2 bases, and 5 bases stayed unmatched. The CDR3 is made up of 14 amino acids. Germline lookup yields CDR1 KGHSY and CDR2 FQNENV. Written as DNA, the CDR3 is TGTGCCAGCAGACGGGGGGGACCACAAGAGACCCAGTACTTC. Translation: CASRRGGPQETQYF. Supplemented by reference TRBV16 and TRBJ2-5, the full variable domain reads GEEVAQTPKHLVRGEGQKAKLYCAPIKGHSYVFWYQQVLKNEFKFLISFQNENVFDETGMPKERFSAKCLPNSPCSLEIQATKLEDSAVYFCASRRGGPQETQYFGPGTRLLVL.

The chain is built from TRBV5-4 and TRBJ1-1; maybe TRBD1 (5 bases). This CDR3 spans 14 amino acids. Germline-derived CDR1 and CDR2 are SGHNT and YYREEE (reference sequence). V lost 4 bases to trimming and J lost 7 bases, with 17 bases between them. Written as DNA, the CDR3 is TGTGCCAGCAGCCCCGACGACAGAACTAATGAAGCTTTCTTT. Its translation: CASSPDDRTNEAFF.

The V call is TRBV13, the J call TRBJ1-4; no firm D call. V shed 4 bases and J shed 3 bases, with 12 bases lying between them. The CDR3 has 15 residues. Germline V lookup: CDR1 PRHDT, CDR2 FYEKMQ (reference sequence). CDR3 coding DNA: TGTGCCAGCAGCTCCTGGACGGACCCTAATGAAAAACTGTTTTTT. Its translation: CASSSWTDPNEKLFF. Together with reference TRBV13 and TRBJ1-4, the CDR3 gives the full variable domain: AAGVIQSPRHLIKEKRETATLKCYPIPRHDTVYWYQQGPGQDPQFLISFYEKMQSDKGSIPDRFSAQQFSDYHSELNMSSLELGDSALYFCASSSWTDPNEKLFFGSGTQLSVL.

The chain is built from TRBV4-3 and TRBJ1-2; no reliable D call. V lost 0 bases and J lost 7, with 9 bases in between. This CDR3 has 13 amino acids. Germline V CDR1 and CDR2: LGHNA, YSLEER. The CDR3 DNA reads as TGCGCCAGCAGCCAAGATTTATCAGGTGGCTACACCTTC. Translation gives CASSQDLSGGYTF.

The chain carries TRBV19 and TRBJ2-7, with TRBD1 identical over 9 bases. Germline V lookup: CDR1 LNHDA, CDR2 SQIVND (reference sequence). V lost 9 bases and J lost 5; bases outside the gene matches: 11. This CDR3 spans 14 amino acids. CDR3 region: CASRKDRGWDEQYF. The CDR3 DNA is TGTGCCAGCCGAAAGGACAGGGGATGGGACGAGCAGTACTTC.

This clone was observed a few times. CDR3: CASNRRLGGRTDTQYF. In nucleotides, the CDR3 is TGTGCCAGCAACCGCAGACTGGGGGGCCGTACAGATACGCAGTATTTT. The genes are TRBV27 and TRBJ2-3; the D call may be TRBD1 or TRBD2 (6 bases each). The CDR3 is 16 amino acids. V lost 7 bases, J lost 3 bases, and 20 bases lay in between. Germline V gene sequence: CDR1 MNHEY, CDR2 SMNVEV (reference sequence).

J is TRBJ1-6 and V is TRBV7-8; 7 bases map to TRBD1. In germline, CDR1 is SGHVS, CDR2 FQNEAQ. The CDR3 is 16 residues long. V lost 2 bases, J lost 7 bases, and 8 bases stayed unmatched. CDR3 in amino acids: CASSLSPTGTNSPLHF. CDR3 in DNA: TGTGCCAGCAGCTTAAGTCCGACAGGGACAAATTCACCCCTCCACTTT.

A word on this clone: The junction does not match germline at one end; this may be a read error. The V and J genes are TRBV5-1 and TRBJ2-1, with 7 bases identical to TRBD1. The CDR3 is made up of 14 amino acids. CDR1 SGHRS and CDR2 YFSETQ come from the germline V gene. Here the CDR3 reads CASSPPGQYNELFF. CDR3 DNA: TGCGCCAGCAGCCCCCCGGGACAGTACAATGAGCTGTTCTTC.

J is TRBJ1-5 and V is TRBV11-2, with D possibly being TRBD1 (5 bases). The CDR3 contains 13 residues. In germline, CDR1 is SGHAT, CDR2 FQNNGV. The V gene lost 3 bases and the J gene lost 9 bases, with 12 bases spanning the gap. The CDR3 DNA reads as TGTGCCAGCAGCTTGGGGCGGCTCGGGCCCCAGCATTTT. The encoded protein is CASSLGRLGPQHF.

The V call is TRBV5-4, the J call TRBJ2-2, with 7 bases aligning to TRBD1. Germline values: CDR1 SGHNT, CDR2 YYREEE (reference sequence). The CDR3 consists of 13 residues. V was clipped by 5 bases and J by 7 bases; unmatched bases: 5. CDR3 sequence reads: CASSRTGFGELFF. In nucleotides, the CDR3 is TGTGCCAGCAGTCGGACAGGCTTCGGGGAGCTGTTTTTT.

J is TRBJ2-1 and V is TRBV5-6; 12 bases are a match to TRBD2. V trimming: 2 bases; J trimming: 8 bases; junction bases outside the gene matches: 8. CDR3 length: 16 amino acids. Germline loops: CDR1 SGHDT, CDR2 YYEEEE. The CDR3 protein is CASSLLLTSGGYEQFF. The CDR3 DNA reads as TGTGCCAGCAGCTTACTGTTGACTAGCGGGGGCTATGAGCAGTTCTTC.